The present entry profiles one T cell receptor (beta chain) with its context. No antigen is known for it. The record originates from a study of T cells after yellow fever vaccination. With 6 bases removed from V and 4 bases from J, the gap between germline ends came to 15 bases. Germline CDR1 KGHSH, CDR2 LQKENI. CDR3 length: 14 residues. A 5'RACE template-switching step, the method used to make TCR cDNA, added a universal primer site and UMIs. TCRdb processed the 5' RACE reads anew with MiXCR; each CDR3 protein has one entry. There are roughly 520,000 distinct CDR3 sequences in the sample; 20% to 25% occur only once, and around 17% lies in the top ten. Study-level points and caveats: CD4 and CD8 compartments shared a small share of clonotypes. Abundant contaminating clonotypes from the bulk population could appear in FACS-sorted repertoires.

V gene TRBV18 combines with J gene TRBJ1-2, with D possibly being TRBD1 (6 bases). Sequences were derived from PBMCs, sampled more than 20 days after the first yellow fever vaccination. This TCR was recovered from a man younger than 30 who received the YFV17D yellow fever vaccine. Here the CDR3 DNA reads TGTGCCAGCTCGCAAGCACGGGACACCTATGGCTACACCTTC. Encoded protein: CASSQARDTYGYTF.